This T cell receptor beta chain was recovered during a study of T cell responses to AZD1222 COVID-19 vaccine. Clones were sequenced by immunoSEQ multiplex PCR, and TCRdb holds only the in-frame ones, with some missing. Counted here are 90,000 to 150,000 clones, approximately 90% occurring once; the ten biggest clones make up about 2.9%. Overall study findings and caveats: Sampling that yielded the repertoires occurred only after the peak T cell response. Only a handful of individuals given AZD1222 were seropositive at baseline. White British donors predominated, females outnumbered males, and clonal diversity was possibly underestimated.

The CDR3 has 16 residues. Germline CDR1 SGHRS, CDR2 YFSETQ. V trimming: 4 bases; J trimming: 4 bases; junction bases outside the gene matches: 11. Concerning this clone: Its cognate antigen is unknown.

Pooled samples include second doses given at about 4 or 12 weeks. This clonotype was sampled from an adult who received the AZD1222 COVID-19 vaccine. The sequencing used peripheral blood, collected 28 days after the second AZD1222 dose. This rearrangement joins TRBV5-1 to TRBJ1-2; 9 bases are shared with TRBD1. CDR3 in amino acids: CASSPRTTGGSYGYTF. CDR3 in DNA: TGCGCCAGCAGCCCCAGAACGACAGGGGGGTCCTATGGCTACACCTTC.